This T cell receptor (beta chain) was obtained from a study of PD-1 blockade in classical Hodgkin lymphoma. Overall study findings and caveats: Complete responders' baseline diversity resembled that of newly diagnosed patients. CD4+ TCR diversity, unlike CD8+, climbed significantly by C4D1.

Every patient experienced relapse after autologous stem cell transplantation, and brentuximab vedotin exposure varied. Germline CDR1 and CDR2: PRHDT and FYEKMQ (reference sequence). This CDR3 is 14 amino acids long. Deletions cut 4 bases from V and 4 bases from J, with 12 bases between. Details on this clone: Its antigen is currently unknown.

Repertoires were generated with immunoSEQ multiplex PCR, while TCRdb's copy carries only in-frame clones and drops some. Of roughly 30,000 clones detected, approximately 70% appear once; the ten largest clones hold 20% to 30%. This TCR came from a human donor with classical Hodgkin lymphoma. The V gene is TRBV13, the J gene TRBJ2-3, with D possibly being TRBD2 (6 bases). The source material was peripheral blood mononuclear cells (PBMCs), sampled before the second cycle of nivolumab. The CDR3 is CASSSAGSADTQYF. The CDR3 DNA sequence: TGTGCCAGCAGCTCGGCGGGGTCGGCAGATACGCAGTATTTT.